This T cell receptor (beta chain) was captured by sequencing in a study of blood T cell repertoires in COVID-19. For the study at large: Sites across the United States, Italy and Spain contributed samples from acute and convalescent COVID-19. The analysed material was cDNA or gDNA that came from T cells, B-cell-depleted T cells, or PBMCs.

This clone was observed a few times. Germline V gene data show CDR1 as SGHTA and CDR2 as FQGNSA. With 7 bases clipped from V and 6 bases from J, the junction kept 9 bases outside the gene matches. CDR3 size: 16 residues. Under the authors' procedure: It was from reference gene primer amplification that nucleated cell counts were estimated. Profiling relied on immunoSEQ multiplex PCR, and the TCRdb table lists in-frame clones only, not all of them. Clone size and V and J calls were adopted from that table, with D and trimming inferred from the DNA. The data show approximately 130,000 clones, about 90% seen once.

Sequenced: peripheral blood. The clonotype originates from a woman aged 45-60 years who had recovered from COVID-19. The chain joins TRBV7-2 to TRBJ2-1; 13 bases line up with TRBD2. The CDR3 bases are TGTGCCAGCACGAACCAGGGACTAGCGGGAAGCAATGAGCAGTTCTTC. Translating it yields CASTNQGLAGSNEQFF.